This TCR beta chain was found in a study of T cells in Graves' hyperthyroidism and ophthalmopathy. Looking at the study overall: Upon initial diagnosis and before any treatment, peripheral blood was collected.

TCR beta CDR3 regions were amplified from RNA transcripts. The study used the HTBI primer set for a first-round RT-PCR of the TCR CDR3. From the multiplex PCR reads, TCRdb called clonotypes with MiXCR, one entry per CDR3 protein. The sample consists of around 600,000 distinct CDR3 sequences, 12% to 15% of them appearing once. Regarding this clonotype: The antigen is unknown.

General observations from the study: Most thyroid-expanded clonotypes above 0.001 were also found in blood. In the analysis, a 13 V-J model separated ophthalmopathy from stable hyperthyroidism.

Clinical symptoms, serum thyroxine and TRAb, thyroid ultrasound and orbital computed tomography were used for the diagnoses. V lost 1 base and J lost 7; bases outside the gene matches: 7. Per the germline V gene, CDR1 is SEHNR and CDR2 is FQNEAQ (reference sequence). This CDR3 spans 15 amino acids. Material for sequencing was blood. The chain joins TRBV7-9 to TRBJ1-5, with TRBD1 matching 7 bases. The receptor was derived from a woman younger than 30 with Graves' ophthalmopathy. The CDR3 loop reads CASSLEAGGKQPQHF. The CDR3 nucleotides read TGTGCCAGCAGCTTAGAGGCAGGGGGAAAGCAGCCCCAGCATTTT.